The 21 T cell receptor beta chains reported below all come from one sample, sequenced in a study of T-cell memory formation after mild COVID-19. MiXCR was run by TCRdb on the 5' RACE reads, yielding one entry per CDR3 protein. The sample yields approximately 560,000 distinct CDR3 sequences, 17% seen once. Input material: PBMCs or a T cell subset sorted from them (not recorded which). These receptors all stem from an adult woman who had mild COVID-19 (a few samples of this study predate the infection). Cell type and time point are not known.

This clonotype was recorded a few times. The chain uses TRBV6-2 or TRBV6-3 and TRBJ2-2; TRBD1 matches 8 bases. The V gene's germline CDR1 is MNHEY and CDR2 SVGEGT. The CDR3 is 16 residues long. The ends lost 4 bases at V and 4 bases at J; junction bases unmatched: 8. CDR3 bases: TGTGCCAGCAGTTCCCGGACAGGGCAGGTCACCGGGGAGCTGTTTTTT. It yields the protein CASSSRTGQVTGELFF.

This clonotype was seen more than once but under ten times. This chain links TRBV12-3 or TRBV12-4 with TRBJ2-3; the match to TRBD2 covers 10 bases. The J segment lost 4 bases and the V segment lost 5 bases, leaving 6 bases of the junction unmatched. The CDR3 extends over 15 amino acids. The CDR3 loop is CASSPPGTSADTQYF. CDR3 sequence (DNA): TGTGCCAGCAGTCCCCCCGGGACTAGCGCAGATACGCAGTATTTT.

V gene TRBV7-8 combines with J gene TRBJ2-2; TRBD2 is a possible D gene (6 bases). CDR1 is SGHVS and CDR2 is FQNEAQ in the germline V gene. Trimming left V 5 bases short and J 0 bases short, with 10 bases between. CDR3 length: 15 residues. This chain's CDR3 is CASSVERANTGELFF. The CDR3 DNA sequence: TGTGCCAGCAGCGTAGAGCGGGCGAACACCGGGGAGCTGTTTTTT.

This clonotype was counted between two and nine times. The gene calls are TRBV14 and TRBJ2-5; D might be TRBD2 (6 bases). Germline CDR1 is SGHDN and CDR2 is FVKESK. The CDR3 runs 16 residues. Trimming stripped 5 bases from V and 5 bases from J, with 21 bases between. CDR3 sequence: CASSVRGSGLRETQYF. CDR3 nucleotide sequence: TGTGCCAGCAGCGTCCGGGGTAGCGGACTTAGGGAGACCCAGTACTTC.

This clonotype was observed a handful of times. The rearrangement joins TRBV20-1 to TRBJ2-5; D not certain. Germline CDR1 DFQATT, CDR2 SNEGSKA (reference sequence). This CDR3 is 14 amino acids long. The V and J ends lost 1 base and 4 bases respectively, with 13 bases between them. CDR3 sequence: CSARAFPGVETQYF. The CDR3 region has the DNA TGCAGTGCTAGAGCATTCCCAGGTGTAGAGACCCAGTACTTC.

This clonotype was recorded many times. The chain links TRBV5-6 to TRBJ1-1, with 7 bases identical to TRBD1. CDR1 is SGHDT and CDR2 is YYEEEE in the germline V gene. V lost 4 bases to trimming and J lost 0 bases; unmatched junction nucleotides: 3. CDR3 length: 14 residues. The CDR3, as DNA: TGTGCCAGCAGCCCACAGGGGATGAACACTGAAGCTTTCTTT. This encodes CASSPQGMNTEAFF.

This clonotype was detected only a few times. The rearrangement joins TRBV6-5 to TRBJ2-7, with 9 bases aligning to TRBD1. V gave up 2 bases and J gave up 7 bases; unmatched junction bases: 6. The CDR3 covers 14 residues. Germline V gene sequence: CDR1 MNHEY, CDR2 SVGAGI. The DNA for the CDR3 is TGTGCCAGCAGTTACGACAGGGGGGTCGGAGAGCAGTACTTC. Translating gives CASSYDRGVGEQYF.

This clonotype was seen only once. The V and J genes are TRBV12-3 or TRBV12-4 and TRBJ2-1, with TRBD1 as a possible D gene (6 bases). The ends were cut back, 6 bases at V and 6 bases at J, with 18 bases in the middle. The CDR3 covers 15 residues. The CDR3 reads CASRHSGQGSNEQFF. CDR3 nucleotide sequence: TGTGCCAGCAGGCACTCGGGACAAGGAAGCAATGAGCAGTTCTTC.

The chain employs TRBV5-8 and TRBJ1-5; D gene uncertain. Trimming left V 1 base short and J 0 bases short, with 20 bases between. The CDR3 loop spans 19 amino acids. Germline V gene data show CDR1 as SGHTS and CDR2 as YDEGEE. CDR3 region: CASSLPGRFGGLSNQPQHF. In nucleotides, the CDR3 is TGTGCCAGCAGCTTGCCCGGCAGGTTCGGTGGCCTTAGCAATCAGCCCCAGCATTTT. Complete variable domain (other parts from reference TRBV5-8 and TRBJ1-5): EAGVTQSPTHLIKTRGQQATLRCSPISGHTSVYWYQQALGLGLQFLLWYDEGEERNRGNFPPRFSGRQFPNYSSELNVNALELEDSALYLCASSLPGRFGGLSNQPQHFGDGTRLSIL.

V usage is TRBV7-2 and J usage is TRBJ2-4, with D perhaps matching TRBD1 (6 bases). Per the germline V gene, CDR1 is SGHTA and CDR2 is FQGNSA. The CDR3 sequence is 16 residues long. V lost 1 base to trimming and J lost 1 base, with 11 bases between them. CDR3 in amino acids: CASSLDGGRAKNIQYF. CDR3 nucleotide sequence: TGTGCCAGCAGCTTAGATGGGGGCCGGGCCAAAAACATTCAGTACTTC. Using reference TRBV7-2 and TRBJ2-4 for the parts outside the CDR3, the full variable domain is GAGVSQSPSNKVTEKGKDVELRCDPISGHTALYWYRQSLGQGLEFLIYFQGNSAPDKSGLPSDRFSAERTGGSVSTLTIQRTQQEDSAVYLCASSLDGGRAKNIQYFGAGTRLSVL.

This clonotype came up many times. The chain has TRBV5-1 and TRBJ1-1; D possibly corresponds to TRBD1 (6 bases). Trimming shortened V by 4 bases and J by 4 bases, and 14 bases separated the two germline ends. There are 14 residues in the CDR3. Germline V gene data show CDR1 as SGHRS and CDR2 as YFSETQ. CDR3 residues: CASSGSRGITEAFF. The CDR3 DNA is TGCGCCAGCAGCGGAAGCAGGGGTATCACTGAAGCTTTCTTT. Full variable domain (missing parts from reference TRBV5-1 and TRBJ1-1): KAGVTQTPRYLIKTRGQQVTLSCSPISGHRSVSWYQQTPGQGLQFLFEYFSETQRNKGNFPGRFSGRQFSNSRSEMNVSTLELGDSALYLCASSGSRGITEAFFGQGTRLTVV.

The CDR3 sequence: CASREDGGGTDTQYF. The CDR3 region has the DNA TGTGCCAGCAGGGAAGACGGGGGTGGTACAGATACGCAGTATTTT. The chain joins TRBV6-4 to TRBJ2-3, with D possibly being TRBD2 (6 bases). Per the germline V gene, CDR1 is MRHNA and CDR2 is SNTAGT. The CDR3 loop spans 15 amino acids. The V gene lost 6 bases and the J gene lost 3 bases, with 16 bases spanning the gap.

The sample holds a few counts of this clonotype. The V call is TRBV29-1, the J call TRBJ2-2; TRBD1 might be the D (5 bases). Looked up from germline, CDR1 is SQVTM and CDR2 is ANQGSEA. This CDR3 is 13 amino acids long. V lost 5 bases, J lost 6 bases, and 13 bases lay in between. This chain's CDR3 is CSVLTVSAGELFF. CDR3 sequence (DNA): TGCAGCGTTCTGACAGTCAGCGCCGGGGAGCTGTTTTTT.

CDR3: CASSLSLAGDNEQFF. Written as DNA, the CDR3 is TGTGCCAGCAGCTTGTCGCTAGCGGGAGACAATGAGCAGTTCTTC. V usage is TRBV5-4 and J usage is TRBJ2-1; 10 bases fit TRBD2. The CDR3 has 15 amino acids. Unmatched junction bases numbered 3, after V lost 1 base and J lost 5 bases. Germline values: CDR1 SGHNT, CDR2 YYREEE (reference sequence).

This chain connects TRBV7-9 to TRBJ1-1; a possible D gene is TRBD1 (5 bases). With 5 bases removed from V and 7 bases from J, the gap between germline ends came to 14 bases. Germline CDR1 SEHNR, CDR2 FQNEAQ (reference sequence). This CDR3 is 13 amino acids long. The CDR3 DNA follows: TGTGCCAGCAGCCTTCGGGGCCAGCATGAAGCTTTCTTT. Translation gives CASSLRGQHEAFF. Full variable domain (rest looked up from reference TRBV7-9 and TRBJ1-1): DTGVSQNPRHKITKRGQNVTFRCDPISEHNRLYWYRQTLGQGPEFLTYFQNEAQLEKSRLLSDRFSAERPKGSFSTLEIQRTEQGDSAMYLCASSLRGQHEAFFGQGTRLTVV.

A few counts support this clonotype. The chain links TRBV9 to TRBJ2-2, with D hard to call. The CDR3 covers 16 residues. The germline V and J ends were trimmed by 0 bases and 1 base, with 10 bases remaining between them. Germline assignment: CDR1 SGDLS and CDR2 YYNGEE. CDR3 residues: CASSVDLRMNTGELFF. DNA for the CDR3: TGTGCCAGCAGCGTAGATCTCAGAATGAACACCGGGGAGCTGTTTTTT.

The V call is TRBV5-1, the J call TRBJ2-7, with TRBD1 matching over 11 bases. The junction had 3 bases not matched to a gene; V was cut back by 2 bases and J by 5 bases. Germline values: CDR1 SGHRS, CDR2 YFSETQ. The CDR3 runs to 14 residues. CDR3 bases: TGCGCCAGCAGCTTCGGACAGGGGGCGGACGAGCAGTACTTC. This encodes CASSFGQGADEQYF.

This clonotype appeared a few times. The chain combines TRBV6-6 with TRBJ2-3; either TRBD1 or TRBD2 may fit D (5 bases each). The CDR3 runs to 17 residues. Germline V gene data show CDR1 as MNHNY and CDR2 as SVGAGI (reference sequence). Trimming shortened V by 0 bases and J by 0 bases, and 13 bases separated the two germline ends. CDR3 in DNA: TGTGCCAGCAGTTACTCGGGGCGGCGGGCTAGCACAGATACGCAGTATTTT. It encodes CASSYSGRRASTDTQYF.

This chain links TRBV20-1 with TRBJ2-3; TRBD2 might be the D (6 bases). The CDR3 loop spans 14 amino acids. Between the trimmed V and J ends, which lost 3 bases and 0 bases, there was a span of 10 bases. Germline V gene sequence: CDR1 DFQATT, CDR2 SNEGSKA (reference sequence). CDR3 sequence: CSARGGASTDTQYF. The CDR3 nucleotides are TGCAGTGCTAGGGGCGGGGCTAGCACAGATACGCAGTATTTT.

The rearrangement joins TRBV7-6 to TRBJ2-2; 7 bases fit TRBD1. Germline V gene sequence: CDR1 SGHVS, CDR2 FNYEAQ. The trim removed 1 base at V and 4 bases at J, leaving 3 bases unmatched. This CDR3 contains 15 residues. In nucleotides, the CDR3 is TGTGCCAGCAGCTTAGTGGGACAGCCCACCGGGGAGCTGTTTTTT. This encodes CASSLVGQPTGELFF.

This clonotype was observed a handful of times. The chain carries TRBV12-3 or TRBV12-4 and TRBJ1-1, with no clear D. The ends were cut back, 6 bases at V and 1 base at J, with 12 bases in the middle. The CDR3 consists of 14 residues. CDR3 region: CASSPRASNTEAFF. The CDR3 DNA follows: TGTGCCAGCAGCCCGAGGGCCTCGAACACTGAAGCTTTCTTT.